The sequence of this T cell receptor beta chain was determined in a study of CD8 T cells in Susac syndrome. Study-wide results and limits: It was acknowledged in the study that the number of individuals who were included in its TCR sequencing and HLA analysis was relatively small.

FACS was used to enrich TEMRA cells, whereas the CD8+ and CD4+ T cells were obtained by negative isolation. The CDR3 loop spans 14 amino acids. V gave up 3 bases and J gave up 6 bases, with 15 bases separating them. The V gene's germline CDR1 is PRHDT and CDR2 FYEKMQ (reference sequence). A quantity of about 0.5 to 1 ug RNA underwent reverse transcription using random hexamers. TCRdb re-called the immunoSEQ multiplex PCR reads through MiXCR, storing one row per CDR3 protein. The sample contains 130,000 or so distinct CDR3 sequences, 96% of which appear only once. As regards this clonotype: Its antigen remains unknown.

The source is a human donor with Susac syndrome. The rearrangement joins TRBV13 to TRBJ2-7; D is perhaps TRBD1 or TRBD2 (5 bases each). The sequencing sample was made of CD4+ T cells from PBMCs. The chain's CDR3 is CASSLGETGSEQYF. For the CDR3, the DNA is TGTGCCAGCAGCTTGGGGGAAACTGGCTCCGAGCAGTACTTC.